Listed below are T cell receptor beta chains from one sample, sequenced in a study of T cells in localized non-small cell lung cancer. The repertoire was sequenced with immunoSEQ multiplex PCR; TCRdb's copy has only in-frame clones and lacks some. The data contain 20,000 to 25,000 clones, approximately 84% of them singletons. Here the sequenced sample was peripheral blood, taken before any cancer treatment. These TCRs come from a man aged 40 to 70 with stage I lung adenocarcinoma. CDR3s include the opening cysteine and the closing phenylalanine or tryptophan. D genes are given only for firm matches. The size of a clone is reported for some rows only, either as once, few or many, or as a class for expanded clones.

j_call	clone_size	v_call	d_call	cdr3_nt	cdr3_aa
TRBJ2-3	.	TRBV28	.	TGTGCCAGCAGTTTACCTCCGAGAGATACGCAGTATTTT	CASSLPPRDTQYF
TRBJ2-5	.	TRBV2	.	TGTGCCAGCAGTGGAACGGAGACCCAGTACTTC	CASSGTETQYF
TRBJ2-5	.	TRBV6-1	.	TGTGCCAGCAGTGACCGGGTCCACAGGAAAGAGACCCAGTACTTC	CASSDRVHRKETQYF
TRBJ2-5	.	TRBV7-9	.	TGTGCCAGCAGCTTAGTGTCTGGGGAGACCCAGTACTTC	CASSLVSGETQYF
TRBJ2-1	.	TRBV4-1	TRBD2	TGCGCCAGCAGCCAAGGGGTTAGCGGGAGGCCCGCCTCCTACAATGAGCAGTTCTTC	CASSQGVSGRPASYNEQFF
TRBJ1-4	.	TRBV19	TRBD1	TGTGCCAGTAGCGATACAGGGGCAACTAATGAAAAACTGTTTTTT	CASSDTGATNEKLFF
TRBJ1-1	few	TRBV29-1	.	TGCAGCGTGGCAACAGGGTATAGGACTGAAGCTTTCTTT	CSVATGYRTEAFF
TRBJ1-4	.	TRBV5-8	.	TGTGCCAGCAGCTTGGGGTACAGTGGAGGGGAAAAACTGTTTTTT	CASSLGYSGGEKLFF
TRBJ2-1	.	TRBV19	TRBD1	TGTGCCAGTAGCGACAGGGGCGCCATCTACAATGAGCAGTTCTTC	CASSDRGAIYNEQFF
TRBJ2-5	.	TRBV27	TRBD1	TGTGCCAGCAGGGACAGGGGAGGGGAGACCCAGTACTTC	CASRDRGGETQYF
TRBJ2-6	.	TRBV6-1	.	TGTGCCAGCAGTGAGGGGGCCAACGTCCTGACTTTC	CASSEGANVLTF
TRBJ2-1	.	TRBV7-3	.	TGTGCCAGCAGCTTAGGGGCAGGGAGCCCTTTATGGGAGCAGTTCTTC	CASSLGAGSPLWEQFF
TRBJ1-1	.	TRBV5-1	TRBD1	TGCGCCAGCAGCTTGTCGGGACAGGGGACTGAAGCTTTCTTT	CASSLSGQGTEAFF
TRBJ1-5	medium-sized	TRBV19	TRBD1	TGTGCCAGTAGCAGGACAGGAGAACAGCCCCAGCATTTT	CASSRTGEQPQHF
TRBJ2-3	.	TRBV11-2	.	TGTGCCAGCAGCCTCCAGGGGTGGACAGATACGCAGTATTTT	CASSLQGWTDTQYF